This T cell receptor (beta chain) came from a study of blood T cells in healthy people across ages. Sample-barcoded 5' priming and a J-beta primer mix drove a second PCR of about 6 to 12 cycles. TCRdb reprocessed the 5' RACE reads with MiXCR, giving one entry per CDR3 protein. The profile shows fewer than 2,000,000 distinct CDR3 sequences, approximately 40% of them singletons. Germline V CDR1 and CDR2: SGHRS, YFSETQ. This CDR3 is built from 15 residues. The ends lost 0 bases at V and 6 bases at J; junction bases unmatched: 6. The receptor comes from a human donor in good health. Sequenced sample: blood. The chain recombines TRBV5-1 with TRBJ1-5; 7 bases match TRBD1. The CDR3 DNA sequence: TGCGCCAGCAGCTTGGCCGGACAGGCGGGTCAGCCCCAGCATTTT. Translating gives CASSLAGQAGQPQHF. The full variable domain, with the rest looked up from reference TRBV5-1 and TRBJ1-5, is KAGVTQTPRYLIKTRGQQVTLSCSPISGHRSVSWYQQTPGQGLQFLFEYFSETQRNKGNFPGRFSGRQFSNSRSEMNVSTLELGDSALYLCASSLAGQAGQPQHFGDGTRLSIL.